This record concerns one TCR beta chain sequence. This specimen belongs to a study of shared clonotypes between healthy human individuals. CDR3 size: 13 residues. Germline V lookup: CDR1 MDHEN, CDR2 SYDVKM. V lost 4 bases to trimming and J lost 2 bases; unmatched junction nucleotides: 1. It was at deep level that the assay was run. Here immunoSEQ multiplex PCR was the method, and the copy in TCRdb shows in-frame clones only, minus some. This table holds about 500,000 clones, 70% to 80% found once. The chain links TRBV28 to TRBJ2-7, with 8 bases fitting TRBD1. Sequenced material: PBMCs. This receptor was taken from a woman between 35 and 50 years old in good health. Some clones in this sample may be carry-over from other donors' samples. DNA for the CDR3: TGTGCCAGCAGTTACAGGGGGGCCTACGAGCAGTACTTC. This codes for CASSYRGAYEQYF.